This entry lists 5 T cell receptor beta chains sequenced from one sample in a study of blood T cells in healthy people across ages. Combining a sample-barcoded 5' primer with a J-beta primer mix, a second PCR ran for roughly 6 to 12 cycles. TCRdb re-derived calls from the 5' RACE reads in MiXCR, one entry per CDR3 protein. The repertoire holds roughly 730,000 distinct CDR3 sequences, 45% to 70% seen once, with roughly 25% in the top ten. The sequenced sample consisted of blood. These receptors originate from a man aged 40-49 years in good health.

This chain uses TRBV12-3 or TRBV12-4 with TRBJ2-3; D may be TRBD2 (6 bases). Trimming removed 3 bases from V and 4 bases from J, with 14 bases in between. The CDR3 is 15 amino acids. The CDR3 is CASSFSREDPDTQYF. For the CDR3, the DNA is TGTGCCAGCAGTTTCTCTAGGGAGGATCCAGATACGCAGTATTTT.

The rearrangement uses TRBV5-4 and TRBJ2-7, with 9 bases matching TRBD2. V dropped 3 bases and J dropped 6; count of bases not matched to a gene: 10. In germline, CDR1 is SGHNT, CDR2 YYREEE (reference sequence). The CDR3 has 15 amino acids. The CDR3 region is CASSWTGTSLGEQYF. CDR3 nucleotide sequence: TGTGCCAGCAGCTGGACCGGGACTAGCCTAGGCGAGCAGTACTTC.

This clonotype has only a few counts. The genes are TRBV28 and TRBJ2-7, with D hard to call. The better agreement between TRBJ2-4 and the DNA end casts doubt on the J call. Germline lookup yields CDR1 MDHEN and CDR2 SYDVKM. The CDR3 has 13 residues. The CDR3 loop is CASRLSNPGIQYF. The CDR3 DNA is TGTGCCAGCAGGCTTAGTAACCCAGGCATTCAGTACTTC.

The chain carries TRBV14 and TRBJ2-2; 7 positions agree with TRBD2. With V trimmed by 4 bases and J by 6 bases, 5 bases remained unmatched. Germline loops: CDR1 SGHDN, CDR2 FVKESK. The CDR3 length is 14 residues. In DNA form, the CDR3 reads TGTGCCAGCAGCCCTAAAGCGGGGTCCGGGGAGCTGTTTTTT. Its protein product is CASSPKAGSGELFF.

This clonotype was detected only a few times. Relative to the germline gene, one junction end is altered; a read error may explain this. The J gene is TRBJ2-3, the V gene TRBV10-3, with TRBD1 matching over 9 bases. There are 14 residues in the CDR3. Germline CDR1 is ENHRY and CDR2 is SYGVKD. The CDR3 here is CAIGEDRGADTQYF. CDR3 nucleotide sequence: TGTGCCATCGGTGAGGACAGGGGAGCTGATACGCAGTATTTT.